The text below deals with one T cell receptor beta chain. Its antigen remains unidentified. V was clipped by 4 bases and J by 0 bases; unmatched bases: 15. The CDR3 spans 18 residues. From germline, CDR1 is SGDLS and CDR2 YYNGEE. These data originate in a study of T cell responses to AZD1222 COVID-19 vaccine. Study conclusions and caveats: Increased Spike-specific TCR breadth and depth were observed after two AZD1222 doses. Per reports, nearly half of all spike-specific TCRs target regions that are unmutated in variants. The study identified only five to seven AZD1222 recipients as seropositive at baseline.

Method: immunoSEQ multiplex PCR; TCRdb's copy keeps in-frame clones and lacks some. The table has about 180,000 clones, 70% to 90% seen once; the top ten hold more than 9%. The input for sequencing was peripheral blood, taken 28 days after the second AZD1222 dose. The receptor was isolated from an adult who received the AZD1222 COVID-19 vaccine. The chain is built from TRBV9 and TRBJ1-1; the match to TRBD1 covers 7 bases. The CDR3 spells CASSRGIKTGTVNTEAFF. For the CDR3, the DNA is TGTGCCAGCAGCAGAGGGATAAAAACCGGGACAGTGAACACTGAAGCTTTCTTT.